The rows below give T cell receptor beta chains drawn from one sample of a study of beta chain features in type 1 diabetes. Using immunoSEQ multiplex PCR, the repertoire was profiled, and TCRdb retains in-frame clones only, with some absent. The sample lists 200,000 to 250,000 clones, 27% seen once, with 3% to 4% in the top ten. The sequenced material came from central memory CD4+ T cells from blood. Source of these receptors: a man between 25 and 39 years old in good health. Both conserved end residues are part of each CDR3. Each record gives: D gene, J gene, clone size, V gene, CDR3 DNA, CDR3 protein. A D gene is named only where the DNA matches it firmly. The size field is filled for only some rows; it gives once, few, many or a size class.

>.|TRBJ1-1|few|TRBV19
TGTGCCTGGAGAACAGGCTTTAACACTGAAGCTTTCTTT
CAWRTGFNTEAFF
>.|TRBJ2-7|few|TRBV20-1
TGCAGTGGTTCGAGGTACGAGCAGTACTTC
CSGSRYEQYF
>.|TRBJ2-3|.|TRBV6-5
TGTGCCAGCAGTTCTTACGAGGGCTCCCGAGGAGATACGCAGTATTTT
CASSSYEGSRGDTQYF
>.|TRBJ2-5|.|TRBV5-1
TGCGCCAGCGCCAACCTCGAGTCAGGGACCCAGTACTTC
CASANLESGTQYF
>.|TRBJ2-3|few|TRBV29-1
TGCAGCGTTGGCCTGCAGGTGACAGATACGCAGTATTTT
CSVGLQVTDTQYF
>.|TRBJ2-1|.|TRBV29-1
TGCAGCGTTGAAGGGGGCAGGGTCCACAATGAGCAGTTCTTC
CSVEGGRVHNEQFF
>.|TRBJ2-1|many|TRBV18
TGTGCCAGCTCAGTCGAGGAGGGGGACTCCTACAATGAGCAGTTCTTC
CASSVEEGDSYNEQFF
>.|TRBJ1-2|.|TRBV5-1
TGCGCCAGCAGCTTGGAAAACGGCTATGGCTACACCTTC
CASSLENGYGYTF
>TRBD1|TRBJ2-3|many|TRBV29-1
TGCAGCGTTACAGGGGTGGACGCAGATACGCAGTATTTT
CSVTGVDADTQYF
>TRBD1|TRBJ1-2|few|TRBV6-1
TGTGCCAGCAGTGAAAGAGGGGACAGGGATGGCTACACCTTC
CASSERGDRDGYTF
>TRBD2|TRBJ2-3|once|TRBV7-2
TGTGCCAGCAGCTCACGGGGCGCTAGCGGGGGAACCCCAGATACGCAGTATTTT
CASSSRGASGGTPDTQYF
>TRBD2|TRBJ2-7|.|TRBV6-5
TGTGCCAGCAGTCCAGGAGAAGCGGGGAGACACGAGCAGTACTTC
CASSPGEAGRHEQYF
>TRBD2|TRBJ2-3|.|TRBV30
TGTGCCTGGAGTGTACGGACTAGCGGCACAGATACGCAGTATTTT
CAWSVRTSGTDTQYF
>TRBD2|TRBJ2-7|few|TRBV5-6
TGTGCCAGCAGCCCCGAAGGGACTAGCAATTCCGAGCAGTACTTC
CASSPEGTSNSEQYF
>TRBD2|TRBJ2-5|few|TRBV30
TGTGCCTGGAGTTTTCTAGCGGGGGGCGAGACCCAGTACTTC
CAWSFLAGGETQYF
>.|TRBJ2-7|few|TRBV18
TGTGCCAGCTCACCAACATATGGACCCTACGAGCAGTACTTC
CASSPTYGPYEQYF
>.|TRBJ1-1|.|TRBV4-3
TGCGCCAGCAGCCAAGGACCGAGGAACACTGAAGCTTTCTTT
CASSQGPRNTEAFF
>TRBD2|TRBJ2-3|few|TRBV15
TGTGCCACCAGCAGGGCTGCCGGGACTACCCGCACAGATACGCAGTATTTT
CATSRAAGTTRTDTQYF
>.|TRBJ2-5|.|TRBV30
TGTGCCTGGAGTAGGGGCGAGGAGACCCAGTACTTC
CAWSRGEETQYF
>.|TRBJ1-4|.|TRBV6-5
TGTGCCAGCAGCCCTGCCGGGGCAGGGGATGAAAAACTGTTTTTT
CASSPAGAGDEKLFF
>TRBD1|TRBJ2-1|medium-sized|TRBV20-1
TGCAGTGCTTTCTGGGACAGAATTTTGGTCTTC
CSAFWDRILVF
>.|TRBJ1-6|few|TRBV30
TGTGCCTGGAGCGGAAGTAAATGGGATTCACCCCTCCACTTT
CAWSGSKWDSPLHF
>TRBD2|TRBJ2-1|few|TRBV18
TGTGCCAGCTCACCAGTCCGGGGGGACGAGCAGTTCTTC
CASSPVRGDEQFF
>.|TRBJ2-1|.|TRBV9
TGTGCCAGCAGTGAGGGACCTTCAGCCTACAATGAGCAGTTCTTC
CASSEGPSAYNEQFF
>.|TRBJ1-1|.|TRBV2
TGTGCCAGCAGGCCTAGTGGGCGGGGGACTGAAGCTTTCTTT
CASRPSGRGTEAFF